The rows below give T cell receptor beta chains drawn from one sample of a study of neurological immune-mediated disorders. TCRdb passed the 5' RACE reads through MiXCR, listing each CDR3 protein once. This sample has 90,000 to 100,000 distinct CDR3 sequences; around 3.3% occur once, and the top ten carry 5% to 6.5%. The sequencing sample was made of PBMCs. Source of these receptors: a woman aged 18-30 years with multiple sclerosis. The CDR3 runs from the conserved cysteine through the conserved F or W. Each record gives: CDR3 length, J gene, V gene, D gene, clone size, CDR3 DNA, CDR3 protein. The D gene is left open where the match is weak. Only some rows state a clone size, as once, few, many or a class for expanded clones.

>14|TRBJ1-1|TRBV19|NA|many
TGTGCCAGTATGAACAGGGAAGCGGGCACTGAAGCTTTCTTT
CASMNREAGTEAFF
>14|TRBJ1-5|TRBV27|NA|many
TGTGCCAGCAGTTTATTGGGTGGAGGACAGCCCCAGCATTTT
CASSLLGGGQPQHF
>14|TRBJ1-4|TRBV20-1|NA|few
TGCAGTGCTAGAGATACCAGCTCTAATGAAAAACTGTTTTTT
CSARDTSSNEKLFF
>16|TRBJ2-1|TRBV28|TRBD2|many
TGTGCCAGCAGACATAGCGGGAGGGTACAGACCAATGAGCAGTTCTTC
CASRHSGRVQTNEQFF
>14|TRBJ2-7|TRBV7-2|TRBD1|many
TGTGCCAGCAGATTGGACAGGGTACGTGTCGAGCAGTACTTC
CASRLDRVRVEQYF
>14|TRBJ2-1|TRBV20-1|TRBD2|many
TGCAGTGCTAAACTAGCGGTCTCCTACAATGAGCAGTTCTTC
CSAKLAVSYNEQFF
>16|TRBJ1-5|TRBV29-1|TRBD1|few
TGCAGCGTTGTACTTACAGGGGGTACCTTTGATCAGCCCCAGCATTTT
CSVVLTGGTFDQPQHF
>12|TRBJ2-1|TRBV5-6|NA|many
TGTGCCAGCAGCTCCCATAACTATGAGCAGTTCTTC
CASSSHNYEQFF
>16|TRBJ2-3|TRBV4-1|NA|many
TGCGCCAGCAGCCAAGCGGGGACACCAAACACAGATACGCAGTATTTT
CASSQAGTPNTDTQYF
>15|TRBJ2-3|TRBV20-1|NA|many
TGCAGTGCTAGCAAGTCCCCCGTAGGACCAGATACGCAGTATTTT
CSASKSPVGPDTQYF
>13|TRBJ2-2|TRBV10-3|TRBD1|many
TGTGCCATTTCCGGGACAGGGACCGGGGAGCTGTTTTTT
CAISGTGTGELFF
>16|TRBJ2-1|TRBV9|TRBD2|many
TGTGCCAGCACCACGACTAGCGGGAGCTCCTACAATGAGCAGTTCTTC
CASTTTSGSSYNEQFF
>18|TRBJ1-6|TRBV5-1|NA|many
TGCGCCAGCAGCCGGGAACCAGCGACAGGAGTAGGCCATTCACCCCTCCACTTT
CASSREPATGVGHSPLHF
>13|TRBJ1-1|TRBV30|NA|many
TGTGCCTGGAGTGTCGGACCTCACACTGAAGCTTTCTTT
CAWSVGPHTEAFF
>16|TRBJ2-7|TRBV4-1|TRBD2|many
TGCGCCAGCAGCCCGTTACTAGCGGGGGGGACCTACGAGCAGTACTTC
CASSPLLAGGTYEQYF
>17|TRBJ2-7|TRBV4-2|TRBD2|many
TGTGCCAGCAGCCAATCGGGACTAGCGGGAAGCTACTACGAGCAGTACTTC
CASSQSGLAGSYYEQYF
>16|TRBJ1-2|TRBV5-4|TRBD1|many
TGTGCCAGCAGCGCGGGACAGGGGGCAGGCATCTATGGCTACACCTTC
CASSAGQGAGIYGYTF
>16|TRBJ1-1|TRBV27|NA|many
TGTGCCAGCAGTTTGTTGGGGGGGTCCTCCGGAGCTGAAGCTTTCTTT
CASSLLGGSSGAEAFF
>12|TRBJ2-1|TRBV6-5|NA|many
TGTGCCAGCAGTTACTCGAGCAGTGAGCAGTTCTTC
CASSYSSSEQFF
>15|TRBJ1-1|TRBV21-1|NA|many
TGTGCCAGCCAAGCAAAGGCACGAGGAAACACTGAAGCTTTCTTT
CASQAKARGNTEAFF
>14|TRBJ1-4|TRBV5-1|NA|many
TGCGCCAGCAGCTTCTTTGGGGCTAATGAAAAACTGTTTTTT
CASSFFGANEKLFF
>13|TRBJ2-5|TRBV20-1|TRBD1|many
TGCAGTGCATCAGGGGGCACTTGGGAGACCCAGTACTTC
CSASGGTWETQYF
>13|TRBJ2-7|TRBV7-9|NA|many
TGTGCCAGCAGCTCGGACAACTCCTACGAGCAGTACTTC
CASSSDNSYEQYF
>14|TRBJ1-4|TRBV5-1|TRBD1|many
TGCGCCAGCAGCCCACAGGGGCTTAATGAAAAACTGTTTTTT
CASSPQGLNEKLFF
>13|TRBJ1-1|TRBV5-1|NA|many
TGCGCCAGCAGCTTTGGCACGAACACTGAAGCTTTCTTT
CASSFGTNTEAFF
>14|TRBJ2-5|TRBV7-9|TRBD2|many
TGTGCCAGCAGCACCGGACTAGTCGGAGAGACCCAGTACTTC
CASSTGLVGETQYF
>15|TRBJ2-2|TRBV5-6|NA|many
TGTGCCAGCAGCTCCCCAGTGGGTTTCACCGGGGAGCTGTTTTTT
CASSSPVGFTGELFF
>15|TRBJ2-7|TRBV20-1|TRBD1|NA
TGCAGTGCTGTGACCGGGACAGGGTCTGCCTACGAGCAGTACTTC
CSAVTGTGSAYEQYF
>14|TRBJ1-5|TRBV6-5|TRBD1|few
TGTGCCAGCACTAAAGGACAGGGTGGTCAGCCCCAGCATTTT
CASTKGQGGQPQHF
>15|TRBJ2-1|TRBV9|TRBD2|many
TGTGCCAGCAGCGGACTAGCGGGGGGCTACAATGAGCAGTTCTTC
CASSGLAGGYNEQFF
>16|TRBJ1-3|TRBV6-5|NA|many
TGTGCCAGCAGGCCTCGGGACGGCCGCTCTGGAAACACCATATATTTT
CASRPRDGRSGNTIYF
>13|TRBJ2-2|TRBV11-2|NA|few
TGTGCCAGCAGCCCAGGGCACACCGGGGAGCTGTTTTTT
CASSPGHTGELFF
>15|TRBJ2-5|TRBV5-1|NA|few
TGCGCCAGCAGCTCTCGGGCGGGCCCTGGGGAGACCCAGTACTTC
CASSSRAGPGETQYF
>13|TRBJ1-1|TRBV4-1|NA|many
TGCGCCAGCAGCCAAGTTTCCAGGGAAGAAGCTTTCTTT
CASSQVSREEAFF
>14|TRBJ2-7|TRBV7-2|NA|many
TGTGCCAGCAGCTTGGAGACTGGTACCTACGAGCAGTACTTC
CASSLETGTYEQYF
>15|TRBJ2-7|TRBV6-1|NA|many
TGTGCCAGCAGTGAACCTCACGGGTCGGTTTACGAGCAGTACTTC
CASSEPHGSVYEQYF
>15|TRBJ2-7|TRBV5-1|TRBD2|NA
TGCGCCAGCAGCATTAGCGGGAGAATCTTATACGAGCAGTACTTC
CASSISGRILYEQYF
>14|TRBJ2-2|TRBV29-1|NA|many
TGCAGCGTCGCTACAGGGTTTAACACCGGGGAGCTGTTTTTT
CSVATGFNTGELFF
>12|TRBJ2-7|TRBV12-3/TRBV12-4|TRBD2|many
TGTGCCAGCAGTTTTGCGGGGGACGAGCAGTACTTC
CASSFAGDEQYF
>15|TRBJ2-7|TRBV5-1|TRBD1|many
TGCGCCAGCAGTTATTCGGACAGGGCGTCCTACGAGCAGTACTTC
CASSYSDRASYEQYF
>13|TRBJ2-1|TRBV3-1|NA|many
TGTGCCAGCAGCCAAGTCTTTGGAGATGAGCAGTTCTTC
CASSQVFGDEQFF
>14|TRBJ2-7|TRBV7-2|NA|many
TGTGCCAGCAGCTTATTCCGGGACACACACGAGCAGTACTTC
CASSLFRDTHEQYF
>15|TRBJ1-1|TRBV5-1|NA|many
TGCGCCAGCACCCCTGTGGCCAGTGGGAACACTGAAGCTTTCTTT
CASTPVASGNTEAFF
>15|TRBJ2-5|TRBV7-3|NA|many
TGTGCCAGCAGCTACCGGGGGACTTTTCAAGAGACCCAGTACTTC
CASSYRGTFQETQYF
>16|TRBJ1-3|TRBV5-1|NA|NA
TGCGCCAGCAGCTTGGCGGGACAAAAATATGGAAATACCATATATTTT
CASSLAGQKYGNTIYF
>15|TRBJ1-1|TRBV6-1|NA|many
TGTGCCAGCAGTGGGTCACCCTTCAAGAACACTGAAGCTTTCTTT
CASSGSPFKNTEAFF
>15|TRBJ2-7|TRBV12-3/TRBV12-4|TRBD1|many
TGTGCCAGCAGTTTGCCGGGACAGGGTTCCCACGAGCAGTACTTC
CASSLPGQGSHEQYF
>14|TRBJ2-1|TRBV28|NA|many
TGTGCCAGCAGTTCGGGGACTTTATACAATGAGCAGTTCTTC
CASSSGTLYNEQFF
>15|TRBJ2-2|TRBV29-1|NA|many
TGCAGCGTGATGAGGACCAGGGAGAGCGCCGGGGAGCTGTTTTTT
CSVMRTRESAGELFF